The next 32 T cell receptor beta chains were all read from a single sample in a study of identical twins. From the 5' RACE reads, TCRdb called clonotypes with MiXCR, one entry per CDR3 protein. Among about 1.7 million distinct CDR3 sequences, around 29% were seen once, and the ten largest hold approximately 0.25%. The material sequenced was cord blood. All receptors derive from a newborn girl in good health.

This clonotype was detected only once. This chain's CDR3 is CASSQDPGTSGTDTQYF. CDR3 nucleotides: TGTGCCAGCAGCCAAGACCCCGGGACTAGCGGGACAGATACGCAGTATTTT. The chain uses TRBV4-2 and TRBJ2-3; TRBD2 matches 12 bases. V lost 0 bases and J lost 3; bases outside the gene matches: 4. This CDR3 region has 17 residues. Germline V gives CDR1 LGHNA, CDR2 YNFKEQ.

The chain links TRBV10-3 to TRBJ2-2; 12 bases fit TRBD1. CDR1 ENHRY and CDR2 SYGVKD come from the germline V gene. Trimming took 2 bases from V and 4 from J; bases not matched to a gene: 11. The CDR3 contains 19 residues. CDR3 bases: TGTGCCATCAGTGAGCCTAAGACCGGGACAGGGGGCGGCACCGGGGAGCTGTTTTTT. Translating gives CAISEPKTGTGGGTGELFF.

The chain uses TRBV3-1 and TRBJ2-2, with D maybe TRBD2 (6 bases). This CDR3 contains 15 residues. Trimming cost V 1 base and J 3 bases, with 9 bases left between them. Germline assignment: CDR1 LGHDT and CDR2 YNNKEL (reference sequence). The CDR3 sequence: CASSQGDSYTGELFF. CDR3 bases: TGTGCCAGCAGCCAAGGGGACTCTTACACCGGGGAGCTGTTTTTT.

This clonotype was picked up a small number of times. This chain links TRBV14 with TRBJ2-1, with D unresolved. Germline loops: CDR1 SGHDN, CDR2 FVKESK. Trimming cost V 3 bases and J 9 bases, with 6 bases left between them. The CDR3 is 11 residues long. CDR3 sequence reads: CASSHTGEQFF. The CDR3 coding sequence is TGTGCCAGCAGCCACACGGGTGAGCAGTTCTTC.

This sequence joins TRBV6-1 and TRBJ1-4; D gene ambiguous. This CDR3 comprises 14 residues. Germline loops: CDR1 MNHNS, CDR2 SASEGT. Trimming cost V 10 bases and J 4 bases, with 16 bases left between them. The CDR3 coding sequence is TGTGCCACCCTAGGGAAAGGCTTTAATGAAAAACTGTTTTTT. It is translated as CATLGKGFNEKLFF.

The chain carries TRBV30 and TRBJ1-1; 7 bases agree with TRBD1. The CDR3 length is 16 residues. J lost 4 bases, V lost 2 bases, and 13 bases had no gene match. The germline gives CDR1 GTSNPN, CDR2 SVGIG (reference sequence). CDR3 DNA sequence: TGTGCCTGGAGTCAGGCCCCGACAGGGAGGAGCACTGAAGCTTTCTTT. Translation: CAWSQAPTGRSTEAFF.

This clonotype was seen more than once but under ten times. This chain joins TRBV7-2 and TRBJ1-5, with a weak D call TRBD1 (5 bases). In germline, CDR1 is SGHTA, CDR2 FQGNSA. V lost 1 base and J lost 7, with 8 bases in between. The CDR3 loop spans 13 amino acids. DNA of the CDR3: TGTGCCAGCAGCTTAGAACAGGCACAGCCCCAGCATTTT. Its protein is CASSLEQAQPQHF.

This clonotype was found many times. The chain uses TRBV4-1 and TRBJ2-3; 9 bases align to TRBD2. With 1 base clipped from V and 3 bases from J, the junction kept 2 bases outside the gene matches. Looked up from germline, CDR1 is MGHRA and CDR2 is YSYEKL. The CDR3 covers 15 residues. CDR3 sequence: CASSQVGLATDTQYF. CDR3 nucleotide sequence: TGCGCCAGCAGCCAAGTCGGACTAGCGACAGATACGCAGTATTTT.

This chain connects TRBV10-2 to TRBJ2-4; 11 bases are shared with TRBD2. This CDR3 spans 16 amino acids. Germline CDR1 and CDR2: WSHSY and SAAADI. Trimming removed 7 bases from V and 13 bases from J; junction bases left unmatched: 18. CDR3 loop: CASTNSGGASGNEQYF. In DNA form, the CDR3 reads TGCGCCAGCACAAATAGCGGGGGGGCCTCTGGGAATGAGCAGTACTTC.

The chain uses TRBV3-1 and TRBJ2-1, with 10 bases lining up with TRBD2. Germline loops: CDR1 LGHDT, CDR2 YNNKEL (reference sequence). Trimming at V came to 0 bases and at J to 3 bases, leaving 5 bases not matched to a gene. CDR3 size: 17 residues. The CDR3 DNA reads as TGTGCCAGCAGCCAAGATCCTAGCGGGGGCTTCTACAATGAGCAGTTCTTC. Translation: CASSQDPSGGFYNEQFF.

In this sample, this clonotype turned up many times. The chain uses TRBV11-1 and TRBJ2-1, with 7 bases identical to TRBD2. CDR1 SGHAT and CDR2 FQDESV come from the germline V gene (reference sequence). V shed 3 bases, J shed 8 bases, and the junction held 7 bases outside the gene matches. The CDR3 contains 14 residues. The CDR3 sequence is CASSFPQLAHEQFF. CDR3 sequence (DNA): TGTGCCAGCAGCTTCCCCCAACTAGCGCATGAGCAGTTCTTC.

A few counts support this clonotype. The genes are TRBV2 and TRBJ2-5; no clear D. The CDR3 extends over 14 amino acids. V lost 3 bases and J 1 base, leaving 9 bases between the germline ends. Germline values: CDR1 SNHLY, CDR2 FYNNEI. The CDR3 is CASSDKWVQETQYF. The CDR3, as DNA: TGTGCCAGCAGTGATAAGTGGGTCCAAGAGACCCAGTACTTC.

This clonotype has a handful of counts. The J gene is TRBJ1-5, the V gene TRBV28; unclear D gene. Germline CDR1 and CDR2: MDHEN and SYDVKM. Trimming took off 6 bases at V and 3 bases at J, with 12 bases between the two ends. The CDR3 totals 14 residues. The CDR3 reads CASSVTHINQPQHF. The DNA for the CDR3 is TGTGCCAGCAGCGTAACCCACATCAATCAGCCCCAGCATTTT.

This chain joins TRBV20-1 and TRBJ2-3, with a possible D match to TRBD2 (8 bases). V was clipped by 6 bases and J by 8 bases, with 18 bases between them. CDR1 is DFQATT and CDR2 is SNEGSKA in the germline V gene (reference sequence). The CDR3 is 13 amino acids. CDR3 residues: CSAPGLAGGTQYF. The CDR3 DNA is TGCAGTGCCCCCGGACTAGCAGGGGGTACGCAGTATTTT.

V is TRBV12-3 or TRBV12-4 and J is TRBJ2-5; TRBD2 matches at 12 bases. The CDR3 length is 15 residues. With V trimmed by 4 bases and J by 4 bases, 4 bases remained unmatched. CDR3 nucleotides: TGTGCCAGCAGTTGGACTAGCGGGATGGGAGAGACCCAGTACTTC. It is translated as CASSWTSGMGETQYF.

This chain uses TRBV2 with TRBJ2-7, with 8 bases that match TRBD2. V gave up 8 bases and J gave up 7 bases; unmatched junction bases: 10. CDR3 size: 13 residues. Germline assignment: CDR1 SNHLY and CDR2 FYNNEI. As DNA, the CDR3 is TGTGCCAGCTGGCGGGAGGCGGGTAATGAGCAGTACTTC. Translation gives CASWREAGNEQYF.

Remarks on this clonotype: An end of the junction differs from the germline gene, which may be a read error. J is TRBJ1-6 and V is TRBV28; the match to TRBD1 covers 9 bases. Germline CDR1 and CDR2: MDHEN and SYDVKM. This CDR3 comprises 15 residues. In nucleotides, the CDR3 is TGTACCAGCAGTGGGACAGGGCGCGGAGGATCACCCCTCCACTTT. Translated, it gives CTSSGTGRGGSPLHF.

V usage is TRBV9 and J usage is TRBJ2-2, with TRBD1 matching over 11 bases. This CDR3 region has 14 residues. Unmatched junction bases numbered 2, after V lost 3 bases and J lost 7 bases. Germline-derived CDR1 and CDR2 are SGDLS and YYNGEE. The CDR3 region is CASSGTGGIGELFF. For the CDR3, the DNA is TGTGCCAGCAGCGGGACAGGGGGCATCGGGGAGCTGTTTTTT.

The V call is TRBV4-1, the J call TRBJ1-2; D possibly corresponds to TRBD1 (5 bases). Trimming left V 2 bases short and J 4 bases short, with 14 bases between. The germline gives CDR1 MGHRA, CDR2 YSYEKL. The CDR3 consists of 15 residues. CDR3 region: CASSQPGVSIYGYTF. CDR3 DNA sequence: TGCGCCAGCAGCCAACCGGGGGTCTCAATCTATGGCTACACCTTC.

This clonotype came up a few times. The V gene is TRBV30, the J gene TRBJ1-3; D is ambiguous. CDR3 size: 13 residues. Trimming stripped 4 bases from V and 0 bases from J, with 7 bases between. The germline CDR1 and CDR2 sequences are GTSNPN and SVGIG (reference sequence). The CDR3 region has the DNA TGTGCCTGGATAAGACACTCTGGAAACACCATATATTTT. Amino acids: CAWIRHSGNTIYF. The whole variable domain, remainder taken from reference TRBV30 and TRBJ1-3, is SQTIHQWPATLVQPVGSPLSLECTVEGTSNPNLYWYRQAAGRGLQLLFYSVGIGQISSEVPQNLSASRPQDRQFILSSKKLLLSDSGFYLCAWIRHSGNTIYFGEGSWLTVV.

The V and J genes are TRBV20-1 and TRBJ1-1, with D maybe TRBD1 (6 bases). Germline CDR1 reads DFQATT; CDR2 reads SNEGSKA (reference sequence). The CDR3 is 12 amino acids. Trimming removed 6 bases at V and 5 bases at J, with 13 bases between. The CDR3 nucleotides read TGCAGTGCGATTCCAGGGGAGACTGAAGCTTTCTTT. It encodes CSAIPGETEAFF.

This clonotype was counted between two and nine times. The chain uses TRBV6-1 and TRBJ1-1; the D is unclear. Trimming took off 2 bases at V and 12 bases at J, with 10 bases between the two ends. Germline CDR1 MNHNS, CDR2 SASEGT. This CDR3 has 11 residues. In nucleotides, the CDR3 is TGTGCCAGCAGTGAATGGAGGAACTCTTTCTTT. Protein product: CASSEWRNSFF.

Only a few counts were recorded for this clonotype. V usage is TRBV5-1 and J usage is TRBJ2-7; D tentatively fits TRBD1 or TRBD2 (6 bases each). CDR3 length: 16 residues. CDR1 SGHRS and CDR2 YFSETQ come from the germline V gene. Trimming shortened V by 3 bases and J by 3 bases, and 19 bases separated the two germline ends. The CDR3, as DNA: TGCGCCAGCAGCTCGGGGGTTAGGACAGAGTTCTACGAGCAGTACTTC. Its protein product is CASSSGVRTEFYEQYF. The whole variable domain, remainder taken from reference TRBV5-1 and TRBJ2-7, is KAGVTQTPRYLIKTRGQQVTLSCSPISGHRSVSWYQQTPGQGLQFLFEYFSETQRNKGNFPGRFSGRQFSNSRSEMNVSTLELGDSALYLCASSSGVRTEFYEQYFGPGTRLTVT.

The rearrangement links TRBV15 to TRBJ2-7, with 11 bases identical to TRBD2. The J call may be faulty, since TRBJ2-5 better matches the DNA end. Germline CDR1 LNHNV, CDR2 YYDKDF (reference sequence). The CDR3 is 16 amino acids. The CDR3, as DNA: TGTGCCACCAGCAGCCGATTAGCGGGGGGGAAAGAGACCCAGTACTTC. Translation gives CATSSRLAGGKETQYF.

The chain carries TRBV5-1 and TRBJ1-2; a weak D match, TRBD1 (6 bases). Germline CDR1 is SGHRS and CDR2 is YFSETQ. V lost 0 bases and J 2 bases, leaving 17 bases between the germline ends. The CDR3 covers 17 residues. The CDR3 is CASSLGTAIHYNYGYTF. DNA of the CDR3: TGCGCCAGCAGCTTGGGGACAGCTATACATTACAACTATGGCTACACCTTC.

The chain uses TRBV28 and TRBJ2-1; D unclear. V lost 7 bases, J lost 11 bases, and 12 bases lay in between. CDR1 is MDHEN and CDR2 is SYDVKM in the germline V gene. The CDR3 consists of 11 residues. This CDR3 reads CASKSVSQQFF. The CDR3 DNA reads as TGTGCCAGCAAATCAGTTAGCCAGCAGTTCTTC.

The DNA of the CDR3 is TGTGCCAGCAGTGAAAGGACAGGGAATTCACCCCTCCACTTT. Translation gives CASSERTGNSPLHF. The rearrangement links TRBV2 to TRBJ1-6, with TRBD1 identical over 8 bases. Germline V CDR1 and CDR2: SNHLY, FYNNEI. V was pared by 2 bases and J by 7 bases, with 1 base of the junction left unmatched. CDR3 length: 14 residues.

There are a few counts of this clonotype. This chain uses TRBV12-3 or TRBV12-4 with TRBJ2-7; maybe TRBD2 (6 bases). Deletions cut 7 bases from V and 1 base from J, with 11 bases between. The CDR3 totals 13 residues. The DNA for the CDR3 is TGTGCCAGCACCAGGGCGGGGTCCTACGAGCAGTACTTC. The encoded protein is CASTRAGSYEQYF.

This clonotype has a handful of counts. The chain has TRBV28 and TRBJ2-1; TRBD1 is a possible D gene (5 bases). The CDR3 has 12 amino acids. CDR1 is MDHEN and CDR2 is SYDVKM in the germline V gene. Trimming took off 5 bases at V and 10 bases at J, with 12 bases between the two ends. In DNA, the CDR3 is TGTGCCAGCAGTGGAGCCGACAGAGAGCAGTTCTTC. Amino acid sequence: CASSGADREQFF.

The J gene is TRBJ2-7, the V gene TRBV7-2; unclear D gene. With 5 bases removed from V and 0 bases from J, the gap between germline ends came to 14 bases. Germline values: CDR1 SGHTA, CDR2 FQGNSA. This CDR3 is 15 amino acids long. The CDR3 is CASSQQTRTSYEQYF. As DNA, the CDR3 is TGTGCCAGCAGCCAACAGACTCGAACCTCCTACGAGCAGTACTTC.

V is TRBV29-1 and J is TRBJ2-7; weak D call: TRBD1 (5 bases). From germline, CDR1 is SQVTM and CDR2 ANQGSEA. This CDR3 contains 12 residues. V was cut by 1 base and J by 5 bases, with 9 bases left in between. In DNA form, the CDR3 reads TGCAGCGTTGAAGTAATAGGGGACGAGCAGTACTTC. The encoded protein is CSVEVIGDEQYF.

The sample holds a few counts of this clonotype. The chain links TRBV6-1 to TRBJ2-5; 11 bases are shared with TRBD1. Germline CDR1 and CDR2: MNHNS and SASEGT. There are 16 residues in the CDR3. V lost 2 bases to trimming and J lost 2 bases; unmatched junction nucleotides: 4. The CDR3 coding sequence is TGTGCCAGCAGTGAAATGTGGGACAGGGGGCAAGAGACCCAGTACTTC. Its protein is CASSEMWDRGQETQYF.